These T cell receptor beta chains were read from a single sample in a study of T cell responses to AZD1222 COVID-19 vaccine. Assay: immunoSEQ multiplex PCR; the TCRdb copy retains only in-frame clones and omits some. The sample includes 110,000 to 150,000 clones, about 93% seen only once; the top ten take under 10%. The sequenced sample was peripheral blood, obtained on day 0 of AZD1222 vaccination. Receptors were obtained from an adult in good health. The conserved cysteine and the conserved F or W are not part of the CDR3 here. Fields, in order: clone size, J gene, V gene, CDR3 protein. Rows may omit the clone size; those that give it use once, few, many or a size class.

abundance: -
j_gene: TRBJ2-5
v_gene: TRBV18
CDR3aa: ASSAQGGQETQY

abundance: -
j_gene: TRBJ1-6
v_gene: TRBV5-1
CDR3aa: ASTDGSLDSPLH

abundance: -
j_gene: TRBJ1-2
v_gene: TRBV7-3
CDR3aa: ASSSSVGYGYT

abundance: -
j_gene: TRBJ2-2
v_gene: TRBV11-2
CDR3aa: ATQGGTGELF

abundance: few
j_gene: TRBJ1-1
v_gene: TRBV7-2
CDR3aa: ASSSPSESGNTEAF

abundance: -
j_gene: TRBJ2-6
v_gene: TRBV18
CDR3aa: ASSPQGGATGANVLT

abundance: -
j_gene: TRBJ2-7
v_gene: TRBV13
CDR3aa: ASSKGWPSYEQY

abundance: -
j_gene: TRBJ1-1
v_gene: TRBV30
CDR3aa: AWRGGGPNTEAF

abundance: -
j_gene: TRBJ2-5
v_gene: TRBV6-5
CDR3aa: ASSYGAGFQETQY

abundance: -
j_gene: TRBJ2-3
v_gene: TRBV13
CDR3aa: ASSERLAGGRNTQY

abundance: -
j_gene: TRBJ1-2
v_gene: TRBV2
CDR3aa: ASRTGGINYGYT

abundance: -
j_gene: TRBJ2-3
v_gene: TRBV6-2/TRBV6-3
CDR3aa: ASSYSPGRGAVPSTDTQY

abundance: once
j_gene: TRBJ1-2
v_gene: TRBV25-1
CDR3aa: ASSLTGGAGYGYT

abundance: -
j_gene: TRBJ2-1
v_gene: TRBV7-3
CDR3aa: ASSPTPLGFNEQF

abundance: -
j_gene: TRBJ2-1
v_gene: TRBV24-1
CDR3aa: ATTPREDRDCNEQF

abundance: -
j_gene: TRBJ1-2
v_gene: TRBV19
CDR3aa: ASSTRQGKSGYGYT

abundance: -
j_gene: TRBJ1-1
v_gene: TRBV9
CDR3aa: ASSLDMNTEAF

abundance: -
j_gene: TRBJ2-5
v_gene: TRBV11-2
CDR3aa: ASSLDQGDEETQY

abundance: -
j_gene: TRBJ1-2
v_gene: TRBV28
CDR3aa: ASSSPGGYGYT

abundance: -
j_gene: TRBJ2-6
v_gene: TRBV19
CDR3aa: ASSTGMRSGANVLT

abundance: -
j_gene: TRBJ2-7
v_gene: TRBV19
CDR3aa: ASSTGYEQY

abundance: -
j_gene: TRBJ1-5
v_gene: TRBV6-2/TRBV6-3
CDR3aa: ASSYRGAIKIHQPQH

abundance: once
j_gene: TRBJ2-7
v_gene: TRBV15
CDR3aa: ATSGRRGARGEQY

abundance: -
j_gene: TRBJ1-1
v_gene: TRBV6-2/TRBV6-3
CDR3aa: ASSYSHPGQVGANTEAF

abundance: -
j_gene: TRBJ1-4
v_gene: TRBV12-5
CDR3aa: ASGFGRLGKLF

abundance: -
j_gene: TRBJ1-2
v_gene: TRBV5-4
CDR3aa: ASSLPGTDGYT

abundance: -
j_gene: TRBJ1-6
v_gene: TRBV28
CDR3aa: ASRRQVDSPLH

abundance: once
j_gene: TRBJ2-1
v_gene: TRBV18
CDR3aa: ASSPDAAQQF